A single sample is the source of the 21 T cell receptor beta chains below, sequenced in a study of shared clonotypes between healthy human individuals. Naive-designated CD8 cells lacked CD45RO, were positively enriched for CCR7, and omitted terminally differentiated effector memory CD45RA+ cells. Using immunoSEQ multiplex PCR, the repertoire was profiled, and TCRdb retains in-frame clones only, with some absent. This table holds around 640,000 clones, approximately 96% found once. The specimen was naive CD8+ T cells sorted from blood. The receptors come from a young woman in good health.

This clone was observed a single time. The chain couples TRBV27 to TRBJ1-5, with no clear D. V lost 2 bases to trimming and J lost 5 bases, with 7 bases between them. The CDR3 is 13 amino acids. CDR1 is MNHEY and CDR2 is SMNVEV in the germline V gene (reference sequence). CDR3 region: CASSLSYYQPQHF. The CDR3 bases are TGTGCCAGCAGTTTAAGTTACTATCAGCCCCAGCATTTT.

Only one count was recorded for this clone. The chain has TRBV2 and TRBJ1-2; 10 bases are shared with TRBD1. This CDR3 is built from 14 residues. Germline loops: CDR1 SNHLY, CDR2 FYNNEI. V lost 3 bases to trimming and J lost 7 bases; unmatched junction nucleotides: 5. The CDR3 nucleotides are TGTGCCAGCAGTGAGGGACAGGGGACGTCTGGCTACACCTTC. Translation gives CASSEGQGTSGYTF. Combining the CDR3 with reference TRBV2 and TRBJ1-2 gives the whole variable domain EPEVTQTPSHQVTQMGQEVILRCVPISNHLYFYWYRQILGQKVEFLVSFYNNEISEKSEIFDDQFSVERPDGSNFTLKIRSTKLEDSAMYFCASSEGQGTSGYTFGSGTRLTVV.

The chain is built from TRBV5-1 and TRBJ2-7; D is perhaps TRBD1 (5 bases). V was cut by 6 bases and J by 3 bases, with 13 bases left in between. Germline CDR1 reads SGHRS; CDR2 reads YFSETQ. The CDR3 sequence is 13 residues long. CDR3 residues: CASTVDRNYEQYF. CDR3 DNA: TGCGCCAGCACTGTTGACAGAAACTACGAGCAGTACTTC.

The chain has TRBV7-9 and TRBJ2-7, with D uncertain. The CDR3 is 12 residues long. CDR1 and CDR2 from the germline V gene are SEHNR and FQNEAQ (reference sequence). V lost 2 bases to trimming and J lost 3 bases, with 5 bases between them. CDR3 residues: CASSLNVYEQYF. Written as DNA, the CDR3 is TGTGCCAGCAGCTTAAACGTCTACGAGCAGTACTTC.

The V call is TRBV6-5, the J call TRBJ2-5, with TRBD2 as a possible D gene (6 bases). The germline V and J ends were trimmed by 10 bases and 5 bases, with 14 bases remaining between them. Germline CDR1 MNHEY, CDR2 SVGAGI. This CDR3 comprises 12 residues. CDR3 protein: CATSKAGETQYF. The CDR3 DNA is TGTGCCACTTCTAAGGCGGGGGAGACCCAGTACTTC.

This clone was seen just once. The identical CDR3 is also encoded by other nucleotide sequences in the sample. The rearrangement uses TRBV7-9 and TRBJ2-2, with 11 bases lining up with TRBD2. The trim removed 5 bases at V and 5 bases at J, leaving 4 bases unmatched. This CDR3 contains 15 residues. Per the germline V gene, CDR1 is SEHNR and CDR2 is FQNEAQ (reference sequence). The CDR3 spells CASSQTSGVTGELFF. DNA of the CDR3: TGTGCCAGCAGCCAGACTAGCGGGGTTACCGGGGAGCTGTTTTTT.

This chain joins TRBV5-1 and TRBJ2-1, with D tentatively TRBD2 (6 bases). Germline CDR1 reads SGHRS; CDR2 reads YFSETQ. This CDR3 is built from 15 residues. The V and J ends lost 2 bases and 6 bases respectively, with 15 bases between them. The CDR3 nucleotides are TGCGCCAGCAGCTTCGGCCTAGCGCTATCCAATGAGCAGTTCTTC. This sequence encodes CASSFGLALSNEQFF.

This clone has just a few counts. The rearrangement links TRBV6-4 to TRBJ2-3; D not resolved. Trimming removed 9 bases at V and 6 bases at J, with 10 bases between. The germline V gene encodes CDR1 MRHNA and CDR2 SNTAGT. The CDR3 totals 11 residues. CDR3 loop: CAREGKDTQYF. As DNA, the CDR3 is TGTGCCAGGGAAGGGAAGGATACGCAGTATTTT.

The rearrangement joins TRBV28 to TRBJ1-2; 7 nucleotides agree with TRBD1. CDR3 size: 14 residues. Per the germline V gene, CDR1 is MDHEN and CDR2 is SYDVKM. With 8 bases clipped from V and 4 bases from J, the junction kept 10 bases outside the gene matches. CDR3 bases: TGTGCCAGCTCGATGACAGGGACTCTCTATGGCTACACCTTC. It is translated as CASSMTGTLYGYTF.

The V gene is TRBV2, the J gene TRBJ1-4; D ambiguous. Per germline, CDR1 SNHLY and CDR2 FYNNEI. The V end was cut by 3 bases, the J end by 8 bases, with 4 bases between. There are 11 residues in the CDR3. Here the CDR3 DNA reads TGTGCCAGCAGTGAGGACGAAAAACTGTTTTTT. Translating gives CASSEDEKLFF. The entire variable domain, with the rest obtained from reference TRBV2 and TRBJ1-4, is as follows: EPEVTQTPSHQVTQMGQEVILRCVPISNHLYFYWYRQILGQKVEFLVSFYNNEISEKSEIFDDQFSVERPDGSNFTLKIRSTKLEDSAMYFCASSEDEKLFFGSGTQLSVL.

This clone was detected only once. CDR3 loop: CASSFLAGPWANVLTF. CDR3 in DNA: TGTGCCAGCAGTTTCCTAGCAGGGCCCTGGGCCAACGTCCTGACTTTC. The chain joins TRBV27 to TRBJ2-6; D is possibly TRBD1 or TRBD2 (5 bases each). CDR3 length: 16 residues. Germline V gives CDR1 MNHEY, CDR2 SMNVEV (reference sequence). Trimming shortened V by 3 bases and J by 5 bases, and 14 bases separated the two germline ends.

The CDR3 nucleotides are TGTGCCAGTAGTACTCGACTAGCGGAGGGAGACAATGAGCAGTTCTTC. Translated: CASSTRLAEGDNEQFF. V gene TRBV19 combines with J gene TRBJ2-1, with TRBD2 matching 9 bases. V lost 4 bases, J lost 5 bases, and 9 bases stayed unmatched. Germline assignment: CDR1 LNHDA and CDR2 SQIVND (reference sequence). The CDR3 spans 16 residues.

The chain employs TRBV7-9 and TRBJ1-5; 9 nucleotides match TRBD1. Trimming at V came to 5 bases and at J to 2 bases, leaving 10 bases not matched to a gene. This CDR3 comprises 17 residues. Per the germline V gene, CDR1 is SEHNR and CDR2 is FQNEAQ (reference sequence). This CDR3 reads CASSGDREPTGNQPQHF. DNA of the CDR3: TGTGCCAGCAGCGGGGACAGGGAGCCTACTGGCAATCAGCCCCAGCATTTT.

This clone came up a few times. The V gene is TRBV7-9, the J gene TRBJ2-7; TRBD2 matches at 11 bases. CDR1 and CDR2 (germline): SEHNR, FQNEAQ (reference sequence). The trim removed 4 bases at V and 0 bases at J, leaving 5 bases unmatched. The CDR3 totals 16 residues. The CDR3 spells CASSSPLAGASYEQYF. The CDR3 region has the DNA TGTGCCAGCAGCTCCCCACTAGCGGGGGCCTCCTACGAGCAGTACTTC.

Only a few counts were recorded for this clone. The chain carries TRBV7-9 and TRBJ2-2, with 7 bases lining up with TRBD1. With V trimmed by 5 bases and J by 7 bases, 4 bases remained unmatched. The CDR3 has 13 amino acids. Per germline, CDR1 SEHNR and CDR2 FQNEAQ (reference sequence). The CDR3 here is CASSITGDGELFF. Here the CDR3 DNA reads TGTGCCAGCAGCATAACAGGGGACGGGGAGCTGTTTTTT.

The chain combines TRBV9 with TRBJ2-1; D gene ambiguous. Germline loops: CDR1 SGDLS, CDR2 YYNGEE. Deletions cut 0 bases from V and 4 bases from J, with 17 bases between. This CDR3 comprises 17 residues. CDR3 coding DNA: TGTGCCAGCAGCGTAGCCCCCCGAAGAGACGCTTACAATGAGCAGTTCTTC. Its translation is CASSVAPRRDAYNEQFF.

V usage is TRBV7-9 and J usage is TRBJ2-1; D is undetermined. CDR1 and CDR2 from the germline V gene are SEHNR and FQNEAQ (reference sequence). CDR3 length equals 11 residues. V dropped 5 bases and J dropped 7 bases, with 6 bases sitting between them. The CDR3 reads CASSQVNEQFF. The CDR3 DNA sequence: TGTGCCAGCAGCCAGGTAAATGAGCAGTTCTTC.

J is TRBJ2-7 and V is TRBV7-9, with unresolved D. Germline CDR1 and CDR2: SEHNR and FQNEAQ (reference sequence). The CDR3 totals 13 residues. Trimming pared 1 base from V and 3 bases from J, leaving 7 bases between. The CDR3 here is CASSLDGDYEQYF. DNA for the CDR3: TGTGCCAGCAGCTTAGACGGAGACTACGAGCAGTACTTC.

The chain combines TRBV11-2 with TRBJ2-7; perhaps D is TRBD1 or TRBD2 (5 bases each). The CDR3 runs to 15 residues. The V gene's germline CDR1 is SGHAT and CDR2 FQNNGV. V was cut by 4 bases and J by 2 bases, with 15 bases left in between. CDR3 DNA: TGTGCCAGCAGCTCCAACCGGGACCCTGCCTACGAGCAGTACTTC. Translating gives CASSSNRDPAYEQYF.

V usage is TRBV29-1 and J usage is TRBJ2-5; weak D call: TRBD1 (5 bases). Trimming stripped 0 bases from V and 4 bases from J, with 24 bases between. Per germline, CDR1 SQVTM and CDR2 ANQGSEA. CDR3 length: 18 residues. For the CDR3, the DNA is TGCAGCGTTGAAGATCGAGTAGTCTCAACCAACAGGAGAGAGACCCAGTACTTC. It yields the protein CSVEDRVVSTNRRETQYF.

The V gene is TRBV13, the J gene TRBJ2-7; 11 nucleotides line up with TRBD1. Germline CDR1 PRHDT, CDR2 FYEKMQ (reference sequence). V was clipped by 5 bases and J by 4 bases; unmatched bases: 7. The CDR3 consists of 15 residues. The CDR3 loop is CASSTSGQGVYEQYF. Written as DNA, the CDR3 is TGTGCCAGCAGCACATCGGGACAGGGGGTGTACGAGCAGTACTTC. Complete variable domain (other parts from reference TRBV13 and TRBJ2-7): AAGVIQSPRHLIKEKRETATLKCYPIPRHDTVYWYQQGPGQDPQFLISFYEKMQSDKGSIPDRFSAQQFSDYHSELNMSSLELGDSALYFCASSTSGQGVYEQYFGPGTRLTVT.